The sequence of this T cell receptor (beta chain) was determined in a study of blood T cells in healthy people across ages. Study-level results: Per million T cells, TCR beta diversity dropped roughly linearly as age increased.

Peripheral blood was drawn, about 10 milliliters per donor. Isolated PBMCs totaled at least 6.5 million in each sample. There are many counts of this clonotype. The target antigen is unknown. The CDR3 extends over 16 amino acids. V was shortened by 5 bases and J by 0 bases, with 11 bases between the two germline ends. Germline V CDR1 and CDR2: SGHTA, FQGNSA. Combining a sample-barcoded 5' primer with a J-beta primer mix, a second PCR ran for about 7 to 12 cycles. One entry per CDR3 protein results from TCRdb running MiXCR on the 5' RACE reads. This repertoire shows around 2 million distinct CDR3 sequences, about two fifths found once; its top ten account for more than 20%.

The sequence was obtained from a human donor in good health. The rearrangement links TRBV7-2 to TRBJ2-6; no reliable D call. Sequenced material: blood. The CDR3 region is CASSLRSSSGANVLTF. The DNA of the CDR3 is TGTGCCAGCAGCCTCCGTTCTAGCTCTGGGGCCAACGTCCTGACTTTC.